The present T cell receptor (beta chain) was sequenced within a study of cytomegalovirus exposure and HLA in healthy donors. Study-level results: The tendency of first-cohort TCR clusters to co-occur in the 120 validation repertoires was the finding of a later analysis. Rarity characterized most TCR sequences, yet some public TCRs appeared in many donors.

While the first cohort had about 610 subjects, the donors belonged to the separate validation cohort of about 120 subjects. About this clone itself: The target antigen is unknown.

Method: immunoSEQ multiplex PCR; TCRdb's copy keeps in-frame clones and lacks some. The table includes about 82,000 clones, about 92% detected once. Sequencing was done on a sample of PBMCs. The sequence derives from a man aged 18-30 years in good health and CMV-seronegative.

CDR3 DNA: TGTGCCAGCAGCGCCGGGACTTTCTACAATGAGCAGTTCTTC. It codes for CASSAGTFYNEQFF. V usage is TRBV5-6 and J usage is TRBJ2-1, with D possibly matching TRBD2 (6 bases). Trimming left V 4 bases short and J 3 bases short, with 11 bases between. The CDR3 covers 14 residues. Looked up from germline, CDR1 is SGHDT and CDR2 is YYEEEE.